The TCR beta chain under discussion was sequenced for a study of vaccination and CD4 T cells after COVID-19. Broader study findings: Detection of a median around 84% of reactive clones in convalescent patients was confined to the period after vaccination.

Germline-derived CDR1 and CDR2 are DFQATT and SNEGSKA (reference sequence). Trimming left V 5 bases short and J 0 bases short, with 11 bases between. The CDR3 length is 15 residues. Time point: late sampling 161 to 241 days after vaccination in a few convalescent patients. Treatment indicated: approximately 10-day PBMC culture with coronavirus spike peptide pools or control peptides (ViraFEST assay). Regarding this clonotype: Its cognate antigen is unknown.

Sequencing of DNA taken from cultured CD4+ T cells relied on the Oncomine TCR Beta short-read assay. TCRdb re-analysed the PCR reads in MiXCR, keeping a single row per CDR3 protein. The profile shows about 23,000 distinct CDR3 sequences, about 45% of them singletons. Sequences were derived from CD4+ T cells from blood, cultured in vitro, sampled about 7 months after SARS-CoV-2 vaccination. The origin of this receptor is a human donor who had recovered from COVID-19. This chain links TRBV20-1 with TRBJ2-6; D uncertain. CDR3 region: CSAGSQSSGANVLTF. The CDR3 nucleotides are TGCAGTGCTGGAAGTCAGAGCTCTGGGGCCAACGTCCTGACTTTC.